This TCR beta chain was profiled in a study of T cells after posttransplantation cyclophosphamide. The repertoire was sequenced with immunoSEQ multiplex PCR; TCRdb's copy has only in-frame clones and lacks some. The sample contains 14,000 or so clones, none of them singletons. Findings and limits, study-wide: TRB overlap between skin or GI tissue T cells and blood was limited. Later blood repertoires were often dominated by clones from the donor CD8+ memory compartment.

Cyclophosphamide on days +3 and +4 followed busulfan-fludarabine conditioning and a marrow graft. This clone was counted many times. Its antigen remains unknown. Unmatched junction bases numbered 5, after V lost 7 bases and J lost 0 bases. Germline lookup yields CDR1 MNHEY and CDR2 SVGAGI. CDR3 length: 14 residues. The TCR was taken from a female patient aged 40-49 years who received an allogeneic stem cell transplant from a related donor, was CMV-positive, and had no GVHD. The graft donor may account for some of the T cells. Source: PBMCs, taken more than 1,000 days after allogeneic stem cell transplant with posttransplant cyclophosphamide. The V call is TRBV6-5, the J call TRBJ2-7; 8 bases line up with TRBD1. In nucleotides, the CDR3 is TGTGCCAGCAAGGAGGACAGGGCCTCCTACGAGCAGTACTTC. Translated: CASKEDRASYEQYF.